A single sample gave rise to the 5 T cell receptor beta chains below, sequenced in a study of long-term antiretroviral therapy in people with HIV. The immunoSEQ assay was v3.0, run at survey level. Produced via immunoSEQ multiplex PCR; TCRdb's table is partial and in-frame only. The sample contains some 17,000 clones, 88% of which appear only once. The sequenced sample was unsorted PBMCs, obtained 6.9 years after starting antiretroviral therapy. Receptors were obtained from a middle-aged man with HIV.

This clone appeared once. The rearrangement uses TRBV7-2 and TRBJ2-3; D gene unclear. Germline CDR1 and CDR2: SGHTA and FQGNSA. This CDR3 spans 11 amino acids. Deletions cut 3 bases from V and 6 bases from J, with 4 bases between. CDR3 sequence reads: CASSFSDTQYF. The CDR3 DNA follows: TGTGCCAGCAGCTTTTCGGATACGCAGTATTTT.

The chain combines TRBV5-1 with TRBJ2-1, with TRBD1 matching over 9 bases. V was clipped by 7 bases and J by 2 bases; unmatched bases: 7. Looked up from germline, CDR1 is SGHRS and CDR2 is YFSETQ. This CDR3 comprises 15 residues. The CDR3: CASGPGQGTYNEQFF. The DNA of the CDR3 is TGCGCCAGCGGACCGGGACAGGGAACCTACAATGAGCAGTTCTTC.

The rearrangement joins TRBV7-9 to TRBJ2-2, with TRBD2 matching over 8 bases. From germline, CDR1 is SEHNR and CDR2 FQNEAQ (reference sequence). With 5 bases clipped from V and 2 bases from J, the junction kept 10 bases outside the gene matches. The CDR3 sequence is 17 residues long. The CDR3 loop is CASSPRTGGGNTGELFF. CDR3 DNA sequence: TGTGCCAGCAGCCCCAGGACGGGAGGGGGTAACACCGGGGAGCTGTTTTTT.

This clone appeared a single time. The rearrangement uses TRBV7-3 and TRBJ2-7; D may be TRBD1 or TRBD2 (5 bases each). The CDR3 consists of 15 residues. Trimming stripped 5 bases from V and 4 bases from J, with 18 bases between. CDR1 is SGHTA and CDR2 is FQGTGA in the germline V gene. CDR3 region: CASSRDGNGGYEQYF. DNA for the CDR3: TGTGCCAGCAGCCGAGACGGCAATGGGGGTTACGAGCAGTACTTC.

The chain combines TRBV2 with TRBJ2-7, with D possibly being TRBD2 (6 bases). The germline V gene encodes CDR1 SNHLY and CDR2 FYNNEI. The length of the CDR3 is 16 residues. V gave up 4 bases and J gave up 0 bases, with 16 bases separating them. The CDR3 DNA reads as TGTGCCAGCAGTGTAATTATTAGCGGCCTCTCCTACGAGCAGTACTTC. Protein: CASSVIISGLSYEQYF.